This TCR beta chain is from a study of control samples from healthy donors and cancer patients. The CDR3 has 15 residues. Trimming removed 0 bases at V and 4 bases at J, with 11 bases between. Germline assignment: CDR1 MGHRA and CDR2 YSYEKL. Profiled with immunoSEQ multiplex PCR; TCRdb holds only in-frame clones, not every one. Counted here are 150,000 to 180,000 clones, around 95% occurring once; the ten biggest clones make up about 5%. The source of this sequence is a man aged 40-50 years in good health. The sequencing input was blood. The chain links TRBV4-1 to TRBJ2-3; D perhaps matches TRBD2 (6 bases). CDR3 region: CASSQERRRADTQYF. The CDR3 DNA sequence: TGCGCCAGCAGCCAAGAGCGGCGGAGGGCAGATACGCAGTATTTT.